Following are 31 T cell receptor beta chains from one sample sequenced in a study of T cell responses to AZD1222 COVID-19 vaccine. Produced via immunoSEQ multiplex PCR; TCRdb's table is partial and in-frame only. This sample yields around 150,000 clones, of which 92% are seen a single time; about 3.6% belongs to the top ten. The input for sequencing was peripheral blood, taken 28 days after the second AZD1222 dose. The source is an adult who received the AZD1222 COVID-19 vaccine.

This chain connects TRBV12-3 or TRBV12-4 to TRBJ2-7; no definite D call. V was pared by 3 bases and J by 3 bases, with 6 bases between. CDR3 size: 12 residues. CDR3 coding DNA: TGTGCCAGCAGTTTCGACCTCTACGAGCAGTACTTC. This translates into CASSFDLYEQYF.

CDR3 nucleotide sequence: TGTGCCAGCAGCTTAGTCGGAGGCTATGGCTACACCTTC. Amino acids: CASSLVGGYGYTF. V usage is TRBV11-2 and J usage is TRBJ1-2; D call uncertain. This CDR3 is 13 amino acids long. Per the germline V gene, CDR1 is SGHAT and CDR2 is FQNNGV. V lost 1 base and J 4 bases, leaving 7 bases between the germline ends.

The rearrangement uses TRBV3-1 (or the pseudogene TRBV3-2) and TRBJ1-3; D is undetermined. The germline CDR1 and CDR2 sequences are LGHDT and YNNKEL (reference sequence). Trimming cost V 0 bases and J 0 bases, with 12 bases left between them. CDR3 length: 17 amino acids. Here the CDR3 DNA reads TGTGCCAGCAGCCAAGAGGGTAGCGCAATCTCTGGAAACACCATATATTTT. It specifies CASSQEGSAISGNTIYF.

The CDR3 sequence: CASSPGTPTGNTIYF. In DNA form, the CDR3 reads TGTGCCAGCAGTCCCGGGACACCGACTGGAAACACCATATATTTT. The chain combines TRBV6-5 with TRBJ1-3; TRBD1 is a possible D gene (6 bases). There are 15 residues in the CDR3. Germline V gene sequence: CDR1 MNHEY, CDR2 SVGAGI. The ends were cut back, 5 bases at V and 2 bases at J, with 13 bases in the middle.

J is TRBJ1-2 and V is TRBV5-1; TRBD1 agrees at 10 bases. This CDR3 is built from 15 residues. The V gene's germline CDR1 is SGHRS and CDR2 YFSETQ. V shed 4 bases, J shed 8 bases, and the junction held 11 bases outside the gene matches. As DNA, the CDR3 is TGCGCCAGCAGCCCCGGGACAGGGGCCCACTGGGGCTACACCTTC. This sequence encodes CASSPGTGAHWGYTF. The full variable domain, rest sourced from reference TRBV5-1 and TRBJ1-2, is KAGVTQTPRYLIKTRGQQVTLSCSPISGHRSVSWYQQTPGQGLQFLFEYFSETQRNKGNFPGRFSGRQFSNSRSEMNVSTLELGDSALYLCASSPGTGAHWGYTFGSGTRLTVV.

The chain has TRBV12-3 or TRBV12-4 and TRBJ2-7, with 8 bases lining up with TRBD2. The CDR3 sequence is 13 residues long. The ends lost 3 bases at V and 4 bases at J; junction bases unmatched: 2. The CDR3 DNA reads TGTGCCAGCAGTTTCAGCGGGAGTTACGAGCAGTACTTC. It encodes CASSFSGSYEQYF.

The chain has TRBV11-3 and TRBJ2-3, with no clear D. CDR1 is SGHNT, CDR2 YENEEA, per germline. Trimming left V 3 bases short and J 2 bases short, with 9 bases between. This CDR3 has 14 residues. As DNA, the CDR3 is TGTGCCAGCAGCTTGTCGGCAGACACAGATACGCAGTATTTT. It is translated as CASSLSADTDTQYF.

V gene TRBV9 combines with J gene TRBJ1-1, with 7 positions matching TRBD1. Germline CDR1 SGDLS, CDR2 YYNGEE. The J segment lost 0 bases and the V segment lost 3 bases, leaving 11 bases of the junction unmatched. The CDR3 has 17 amino acids. CDR3 nucleotides: TGTGCCAGCAGCGCCCAACAGGGGACGGCCCTGAACACTGAAGCTTTCTTT. Its protein is CASSAQQGTALNTEAFF.

The chain combines TRBV7-6 with TRBJ2-7; D is ambiguous. Germline lookup yields CDR1 SGHVS and CDR2 FNYEAQ. V dropped 3 bases and J dropped 3 bases, with 15 bases sitting between them. CDR3 length: 15 residues. The DNA of the CDR3 is TGTGCCAGCAGCTTCGGACGCAGCCTTCTCTACGAGCAGTACTTC. Translated: CASSFGRSLLYEQYF.

The chain couples TRBV15 to TRBJ2-7; 9 bases agree with TRBD1. From germline, CDR1 is LNHNV and CDR2 YYDKDF (reference sequence). Trimming cost V 4 bases and J 3 bases; bases outside gene matches: 4. This CDR3 is 14 amino acids long. The CDR3 region has the DNA TGTGCCACCAGCATCGGGACAGGGCTCTACGAGCAGTACTTC. It yields the protein CATSIGTGLYEQYF. Full variable domain (missing parts from reference TRBV15 and TRBJ2-7): DAMVIQNPRYQVTQFGKPVTLSCSQTLNHNVMYWYQQKSSQAPKLLFHYYDKDFNNEADTPDNFQSRRPNTSFCFLDIRSPGLGDTAMYLCATSIGTGLYEQYFGPGTRLTVT.

This clone was seen just once. This chain joins TRBV4-1 and TRBJ2-1; the D gene is possibly TRBD2 (6 bases). Germline CDR1 and CDR2: MGHRA and YSYEKL. With 8 bases removed from V and 1 base from J, the gap between germline ends came to 15 bases. This CDR3 has 15 residues. CDR3 in amino acids: CASSRPGSSYNEQFF. The CDR3 nucleotides read TGCGCCAGCTCTCGGCCCGGGAGTTCCTACAATGAGCAGTTCTTC.

The rearrangement uses TRBV4-3 and TRBJ2-1; 11 nucleotides line up with TRBD2. The length of the CDR3 is 18 residues. Germline trimming cut 1 base from V and 7 bases from J; bases unmatched to any gene: 12. Germline-derived CDR1 and CDR2 are LGHNA and YSLEER. CDR3 in amino acids: CASSQAFGATSGNNEQFF. CDR3 in DNA: TGCGCCAGCAGCCAAGCATTCGGCGCGACTAGCGGGAATAATGAGCAGTTCTTC.

The chain joins TRBV27 to TRBJ2-7; 9 bases fit TRBD1. V dropped 5 bases and J dropped 6; count of bases not matched to a gene: 8. The CDR3 consists of 14 residues. The germline CDR1 and CDR2 sequences are MNHEY and SMNVEV (reference sequence). The CDR3 DNA sequence: TGTGCCAGCAGTATTGGGGACAGGGTAGGCGAGCAGTACTTC. As protein: CASSIGDRVGEQYF.

This chain connects TRBV5-6 to TRBJ1-4, with TRBD1 as a possible D gene (5 bases). In germline, CDR1 is SGHDT, CDR2 YYEEEE. This CDR3 comprises 15 residues. Trimming pared 6 bases from V and 4 bases from J, leaving 16 bases between. In nucleotides, the CDR3 is TGTGCCAGCACCTCGCTCGACAGCCATAATGAAAAACTGTTTTTT. This gives the protein CASTSLDSHNEKLFF.

The rearrangement joins TRBV6-5 to TRBJ2-1, with TRBD2 identical over 13 bases. The V segment lost 7 bases and the J segment 10 bases; nucleotides outside the gene matches: 10. CDR3 length equals 15 residues. Germline V gene data show CDR1 as MNHEY and CDR2 as SVGAGI. The CDR3 protein is CASKELAGGIREQFF. The DNA for the CDR3 is TGTGCCAGCAAAGAACTAGCGGGAGGGATCCGGGAGCAGTTCTTC.

This clone was seen once. The chain is built from TRBV18 and TRBJ2-2, with no clear D. In germline, CDR1 is KGHSH, CDR2 LQKENI. V dropped 3 bases and J dropped 1 base, with 9 bases sitting between them. The CDR3 is made up of 15 amino acids. CDR3 sequence (DNA): TGTGCCAGCTCACCGGTGGAACAGAACACCGGGGAGCTGTTTTTT. As protein: CASSPVEQNTGELFF.

The V and J genes are TRBV7-9 and TRBJ2-7; D is uncertain. This CDR3 is 14 amino acids long. CDR1 is SEHNR and CDR2 is FQNEAQ in the germline V gene (reference sequence). The germline V and J ends were trimmed by 1 base and 0 bases, with 7 bases remaining between them. For the CDR3, the DNA is TGTGCCAGCAGCTTAGAGCCGGGCTCCTACGAGCAGTACTTC. This encodes CASSLEPGSYEQYF.

The chain links TRBV4-2 to TRBJ2-6; no clear D gene. This CDR3 spans 16 amino acids. Trimming left V 0 bases short and J 0 bases short, with 6 bases between. Germline loops: CDR1 LGHNA, CDR2 YNFKEQ. CDR3 DNA: TGTGCCAGCAGCCAAGAGCCAGGCTCTGGGGCCAACGTCCTGACTTTC. Protein: CASSQEPGSGANVLTF.

The V gene is TRBV5-1, the J gene TRBJ2-3, with 9 bases aligning to TRBD2. Germline assignment: CDR1 SGHRS and CDR2 YFSETQ. The CDR3 totals 15 residues. The V gene end was trimmed by 1 base and the J gene end by 5 bases; junction bases not matched to a gene: 5. The CDR3 loop reads CASSLPSGKQDTQYF. Here the CDR3 DNA reads TGCGCCAGCAGCTTGCCTAGCGGGAAGCAAGATACGCAGTATTTT.

The chain joins TRBV7-9 to TRBJ1-1; tentative D call: TRBD1 (6 bases). Trimming shortened V by 4 bases and J by 3 bases, and 12 bases separated the two germline ends. Germline values: CDR1 SEHNR, CDR2 FQNEAQ (reference sequence). CDR3 length equals 14 residues. In DNA form, the CDR3 reads TGTGCCAGCAGCTCGAACAGGGCGCACACTGAAGCTTTCTTT. Its protein is CASSSNRAHTEAFF.

The rearrangement uses TRBV3-1 (or the pseudogene TRBV3-2) and TRBJ1-3; 7 nucleotides line up with TRBD1. With 5 bases clipped from V and 7 bases from J, the junction kept 8 bases outside the gene matches. Germline V gives CDR1 LGHDT, CDR2 YNNKEL (reference sequence). The CDR3 consists of 14 residues. The CDR3 bases are TGTGCCAGCAGCTCTAGACAGGGCGGGAACACCATATATTTT. Translating it yields CASSSRQGGNTIYF.

The rearrangement joins TRBV19 to TRBJ1-2; 7 bases are shared with TRBD1. The J segment lost 0 bases and the V segment lost 3 bases, leaving 10 bases of the junction unmatched. The CDR3 loop spans 17 amino acids. CDR1 and CDR2 (germline): LNHDA, SQIVND (reference sequence). This CDR3 is CASSIRTGTRANYGYTF. The DNA of the CDR3 is TGTGCCAGTAGTATCCGGACAGGCACCAGAGCTAACTATGGCTACACCTTC.

The chain is built from TRBV27 and TRBJ2-3; D is possibly TRBD1 (6 bases). Germline CDR1 is MNHEY and CDR2 is SMNVEV (reference sequence). This CDR3 contains 15 residues. V lost 5 bases and J lost 4, with 16 bases in between. The CDR3 reads CASSVTGLWPDTQYF. The CDR3 nucleotides are TGTGCCAGCAGTGTAACAGGGCTTTGGCCAGATACGCAGTATTTT.

This chain uses TRBV12-3 or TRBV12-4 with TRBJ1-1, with a possible D match to TRBD1 (5 bases). CDR3 length: 12 residues. The V end lost 1 base, the J end lost 8 bases, and 8 bases lay between the germline ends. This CDR3 reads CASSLVTGEAFF. In nucleotides, the CDR3 is TGTGCCAGCAGTTTAGTAACAGGAGAAGCTTTCTTT.

The chain uses TRBV4-3 and TRBJ1-3; TRBD1 is a possible D gene (6 bases). This CDR3 is 17 amino acids long. Germline-derived CDR1 and CDR2 are LGHNA and YSLEER. The V end was cut by 3 bases, the J end by 2 bases, with 17 bases between. Written as DNA, the CDR3 is TGCGCCAGCAGCCACCGCCGGGAGGGGGGGGCTGGAAACACCATATATTTT. Its translation: CASSHRREGGAGNTIYF.

The chain combines TRBV21-1 with TRBJ2-7; TRBD1, as called in the table, went unchecked against the DNA. TRBV21-1 is a pseudogene. This CDR3 is 17 amino acids long. In DNA, the CDR3 is TGTGCCAGCATCGACAGGGGACCAAGTGGAATCTCTTACGAGCAGTACTTC. It translates to CASIDRGPSGISYEQYF.

The rearrangement joins TRBV3-1 (or the pseudogene TRBV3-2) to TRBJ2-7; D is perhaps TRBD1 or TRBD2 (5 bases each). This CDR3 has 16 residues. In germline, CDR1 is LGHDT, CDR2 YNNKEL (reference sequence). Trimming pared 4 bases from V and 5 bases from J, leaving 21 bases between. DNA for the CDR3: TGTGCCAGCAGCCCCACTGATGGGGGACGTGGGGACGAGCAGTACTTC. Its translation is CASSPTDGGRGDEQYF.

The rearrangement links TRBV14 to TRBJ2-7; the match to TRBD2 covers 8 bases. Per the germline V gene, CDR1 is SGHDN and CDR2 is FVKESK. Trimming took 3 bases from V and 4 from J; bases not matched to a gene: 8. The CDR3 consists of 15 residues. In DNA, the CDR3 is TGTGCCAGCAGCCAGCTCCGGGAGGGTTTGTACGAGCAGTACTTC. Amino acids: CASSQLREGLYEQYF.

The chain is built from TRBV5-8 and TRBJ2-1, with D possibly being TRBD2 (5 bases). V shed 7 bases and J shed 8 bases, with 19 bases lying between them. This CDR3 region has 14 residues. Germline CDR1 and CDR2: SGHTS and YDEGEE. CDR3 in amino acids: CASPRTALGDEQFF. In DNA, the CDR3 is TGTGCCAGCCCAAGGACGGCCCTGGGAGATGAGCAGTTCTTC.

This chain connects TRBV5-1 to TRBJ1-4; a possible D gene is TRBD1 (6 bases). V gave up 5 bases and J gave up 7 bases, with 18 bases separating them. This CDR3 is 15 amino acids long. The germline V gene has CDR1 SGHRS and CDR2 YFSETQ. The CDR3 loop reads CASRRGTGLGEKLFF. CDR3 bases: TGCGCCAGCAGGAGGGGTACAGGGTTGGGTGAAAAACTGTTTTTT. Filled out from reference TRBV5-1 and TRBJ1-4, the complete variable domain reads KAGVTQTPRYLIKTRGQQVTLSCSPISGHRSVSWYQQTPGQGLQFLFEYFSETQRNKGNFPGRFSGRQFSNSRSEMNVSTLELGDSALYLCASRRGTGLGEKLFFGSGTQLSVL.

The chain employs TRBV6-5 and TRBJ2-7; a possible D gene is TRBD1 (7 bases). The CDR3 loop spans 13 amino acids. The V end was cut by 7 bases, the J end by 5 bases, with 15 bases between. The germline V gene has CDR1 MNHEY and CDR2 SVGAGI. CDR3 coding DNA: TGTGCCAGCACTGGAGGGGGCCAGAACGAGCAGTACTTC. Its protein is CASTGGGQNEQYF.